This T cell receptor beta chain derives from a study of blood T cell repertoires in COVID-19. Study background: Nucleic acid was either cDNA or gDNA, and it came from T cells, B-cell-depleted T cells, or PBMCs.

The data were produced by immunoSEQ multiplex PCR, yet TCRdb's version contains in-frame clones alone and is incomplete. The table records 370,000 or so clones, more than 75% of them present only once. Germline values: CDR1 DFQATT, CDR2 SNEGSKA (reference sequence). This CDR3 region has 15 residues. The germline V and J ends were trimmed by 6 bases and 8 bases, with 20 bases remaining between them. The source material was peripheral blood. The chain couples TRBV20-1 to TRBJ1-6, with a weak D call TRBD1 (6 bases). The receptor's source is a human donor with acute or convalescent COVID-19. The donor label of this sample is uncertain. CDR3 loop: CSASARGSLYSPLHF. CDR3 sequence (DNA): TGCAGTGCCAGTGCAAGGGGGTCCCTTTATTCACCCCTCCACTTT.